This T cell receptor (beta chain) was documented in a study of sequential checkpoint blockade in melanoma. On the study more broadly: First-line arms were nivolumab then ipilimumab, or the reverse, randomized 1:1.

This CDR3 is 14 amino acids long. The germline V gene encodes CDR1 MGHRA and CDR2 YSYEKL. The ends lost 0 bases at V and 9 bases at J; junction bases unmatched: 8. The treatment is: randomized to nivolumab then ipilimumab (arm A) or the reverse (arm B). Repertoires were generated with immunoSEQ multiplex PCR, while TCRdb's copy carries only in-frame clones and drops some. Here the sample spans about 12,000 clones, over 60% being singletons. The origin of this receptor is a human donor with melanoma. J is TRBJ2-7 and V is TRBV4-1; TRBD1 agrees at 7 bases. Sample: CD8+ T cells sorted from blood (inferred from file names), taken from a patient given nivolumab and ipilimumab in sequence. Here the CDR3 reads CASSQDHRGMMQYF. The CDR3 DNA is TGCGCCAGCAGCCAAGATCACAGGGGTATGATGCAGTACTTC.